The sequence of this TCR beta chain was determined in a study of technical replicates of blood from four donors. The germline V gene has CDR1 PRHDT and CDR2 FYEKMQ (reference sequence). Unmatched junction bases numbered 3, after V lost 0 bases and J lost 2 bases. The CDR3 spans 15 residues. Only in-frame clones appear in the TCRdb table, and some are missing; sequencing was by immunoSEQ multiplex PCR. The sample carries around 72,000 clones, 92% recorded once. This clonotype was obtained from a human donor in good health. The genes are TRBV13 and TRBJ2-5, with 7 bases aligning to TRBD2. What was sequenced was T cells isolated from PBMCs. The CDR3 region has the DNA TGTGCCAGCAGCTTAGGGCCTAGCGGACAAGAGACCCAGTACTTC. This encodes CASSLGPSGQETQYF.